This TCR beta chain was sequenced for a study of T cells after somatic rescue of genetic block. CDR1 is SGHRS and CDR2 is YFSETQ in the germline V gene. The CDR3 contains 14 residues. V shed 1 base and J shed 1 base, with 8 bases lying between them. Generated by immunoSEQ multiplex PCR, the TCRdb table keeps only in-frame clones and is missing some. The table includes around 67,000 clones, around 90% detected once. The sample comprised peripheral blood mononuclear cells (PBMCs). This receptor was taken from a man aged 25-45 years. The genes are TRBV5-1 and TRBJ1-1; no firm D call. CDR3 protein: CASSLRSGNTEAFF. CDR3 nucleotide sequence: TGCGCCAGCAGCTTGAGGTCGGGGAACACTGAAGCTTTCTTT. Full variable domain (rest looked up from reference TRBV5-1 and TRBJ1-1): KAGVTQTPRYLIKTRGQQVTLSCSPISGHRSVSWYQQTPGQGLQFLFEYFSETQRNKGNFPGRFSGRQFSNSRSEMNVSTLELGDSALYLCASSLRSGNTEAFFGQGTRLTVV.